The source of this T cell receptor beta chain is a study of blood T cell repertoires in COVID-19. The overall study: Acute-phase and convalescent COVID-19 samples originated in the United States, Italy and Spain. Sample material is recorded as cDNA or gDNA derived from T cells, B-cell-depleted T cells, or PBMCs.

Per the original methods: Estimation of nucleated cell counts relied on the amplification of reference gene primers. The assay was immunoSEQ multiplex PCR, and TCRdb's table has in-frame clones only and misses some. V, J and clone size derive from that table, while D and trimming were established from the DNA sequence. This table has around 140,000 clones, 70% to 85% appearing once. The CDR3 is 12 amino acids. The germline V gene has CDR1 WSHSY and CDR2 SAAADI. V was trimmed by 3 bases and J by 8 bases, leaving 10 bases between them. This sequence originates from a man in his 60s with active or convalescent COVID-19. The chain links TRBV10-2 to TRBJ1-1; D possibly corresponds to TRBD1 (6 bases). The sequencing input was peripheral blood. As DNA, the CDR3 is TGCGCCAGCAGTGATGGGGGCGTGGAAGCTTTCTTT. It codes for CASSDGGVEAFF.